One and the same sample provided the 21 T cell receptor beta chains below, sequenced in a study of identical twins. From the 5' RACE reads, TCRdb called clonotypes with MiXCR, one entry per CDR3 protein. The sample includes more than 400,000 distinct CDR3 sequences, nearly 15% of them seen just once. The data also belong to a second study, concerning yellow fever vaccine responses in identical twins.

Sequencing was carried out using CD4+ T cells sorted from blood. Receptors were obtained from a woman between 18 and 29 years old in good health.

This clonotype occurred a few times. The chain uses TRBV5-5 and TRBJ2-3, with 7 bases identical to TRBD1. The CDR3 consists of 16 residues. Per the germline V gene, CDR1 is SGHKS and CDR2 is YYEKEE (reference sequence). With V trimmed by 1 base and J by 2 bases, 7 bases remained unmatched. The CDR3 DNA follows: TGTGCCAGCAGCTTGAAAGCAGGGACAGACACAGATACGCAGTATTTT. This codes for CASSLKAGTDTDTQYF.

This clonotype was counted only a few times. V gene TRBV5-1 combines with J gene TRBJ2-7; 9 bases fit TRBD2. The V segment lost 1 base and the J segment 5 bases; nucleotides outside the gene matches: 7. Per the germline V gene, CDR1 is SGHRS and CDR2 is YFSETQ. The CDR3 runs to 15 residues. CDR3 sequence reads: CASSLRGRAFDEQYF. Here the CDR3 DNA reads TGCGCCAGCAGCTTGCGCGGGAGGGCCTTTGACGAGCAGTACTTC.

This clonotype has ten or more counts. For the CDR3, the DNA is TGTGCCAGCAGCCAAAAAACAGGGATTCAGCCCCAGCATTTT. This gives the protein CASSQKTGIQPQHF. J is TRBJ1-5 and V is TRBV3-1, with D possibly being TRBD1 (6 bases). The CDR3 covers 14 residues. V dropped 2 bases and J dropped 6 bases, with 11 bases sitting between them. CDR1 is LGHDT and CDR2 is YNNKEL in the germline V gene (reference sequence).

This chain uses TRBV28 with TRBJ2-7; 7 bases agree with TRBD2. Trimming took 5 bases from V and 2 from J; bases not matched to a gene: 12. Germline CDR1 and CDR2: MDHEN and SYDVKM. The CDR3 sequence is 16 residues long. The CDR3 here is CASSPTEAGITYEQYF. The CDR3 coding sequence is TGTGCCAGCAGTCCAACCGAAGCGGGGATAACCTACGAGCAGTACTTC. Full variable domain (outside the CDR3, taken from reference TRBV28 and TRBJ2-7): DVKVTQSSRYLVKRTGEKVFLECVQDMDHENMFWYRQDPGLGLRLIYFSYDVKMKEKGDIPEGYSVSREKKERFSLILESASTNQTSMYLCASSPTEAGITYEQYFGPGTRLTVT.

In this sample, this clonotype turned up a few times. The chain employs TRBV27 and TRBJ2-5, with no clear D. The CDR3 loop spans 12 amino acids. The ends were cut back, 5 bases at V and 1 base at J, with 5 bases in the middle. CDR1 is MNHEY and CDR2 is SMNVEV in the germline V gene (reference sequence). CDR3: CASSKTQETQYF. The DNA of the CDR3 is TGTGCCAGCAGTAAGACCCAAGAGACCCAGTACTTC.

This clonotype has only a few counts. The chain recombines TRBV29-1 with TRBJ2-1; 8 nucleotides align to TRBD1. Germline values: CDR1 SQVTM, CDR2 ANQGSEA. V lost 3 bases and J lost 3; bases outside the gene matches: 4. This CDR3 contains 14 residues. The CDR3 loop reads CSVDNRGIYNEQFF. The CDR3 DNA sequence: TGCAGCGTTGACAACAGGGGGATCTACAATGAGCAGTTCTTC.

The rearrangement joins TRBV5-1 to TRBJ2-2, with 8 bases aligning to TRBD1. Trimming removed 0 bases from V and 4 bases from J; junction bases left unmatched: 11. Germline CDR1 and CDR2: SGHRS and YFSETQ. This CDR3 is 18 amino acids long. CDR3 coding DNA: TGCGCCAGCAGCTTGGCCCCAATGACAGGGGATCTCACCGGGGAGCTGTTTTTT. Translated: CASSLAPMTGDLTGELFF.

The genes are TRBV6-5 and TRBJ2-7, with TRBD1 matching 7 bases. The CDR3 consists of 15 residues. The germline gives CDR1 MNHEY, CDR2 SVGAGI. J was trimmed by 1 base and V by 0 bases; bases with no gene match: 3. CDR3 region: CASSYSFRGSYEQYF. Written as DNA, the CDR3 is TGTGCCAGCAGTTACTCGTTCAGGGGGTCCTACGAGCAGTACTTC.

This clonotype was seen ten or more times. V usage is TRBV12-3 or TRBV12-4 and J usage is TRBJ1-2; D is ambiguous. V gave up 3 bases and J gave up 5 bases, with 4 bases separating them. This CDR3 contains 11 residues. The DNA for the CDR3 is TGTGCCAGCAGTTTTTCTTATGGCTACACCTTC. The encoded protein is CASSFSYGYTF.

This clonotype has a handful of counts. This chain connects TRBV20-1 to TRBJ2-3, with 11 positions matching TRBD2. V was pared by 5 bases and J by 6 bases, with 7 bases of the junction left unmatched. Germline CDR1 reads DFQATT; CDR2 reads SNEGSKA (reference sequence). This CDR3 has 14 amino acids. CDR3 sequence (DNA): TGCAGTGCTGATCTAGCGGGGGGCCCGGATACGCAGTATTTT. Translation gives CSADLAGGPDTQYF.

This rearrangement joins TRBV28 to TRBJ2-7; 8 bases are a match to TRBD2. The CDR3 covers 16 residues. V was clipped by 2 bases and J by 3 bases; unmatched bases: 9. Germline V lookup: CDR1 MDHEN, CDR2 SYDVKM. The CDR3 region is CASSLVQGLAGYEQYF. The CDR3 nucleotides read TGTGCCAGCAGTTTAGTTCAGGGGCTAGCGGGCTACGAGCAGTACTTC.

The table lists this clonotype with a few counts. The chain recombines TRBV2 with TRBJ1-2; 9 bases map to TRBD1. V lost 6 bases, J lost 4 bases, and 3 bases stayed unmatched. Germline V gene lookup returns CDR1 SNHLY and CDR2 FYNNEI. There are 13 residues in the CDR3. CDR3 sequence: CASRDRGSYGYTF. CDR3 DNA: TGTGCCAGCAGGGACAGGGGAAGCTATGGCTACACCTTC.

The chain uses TRBV3-1 and TRBJ2-1; the match to TRBD1 covers 11 bases. J gave up 9 bases and V 4 bases, and 8 bases lay outside the gene matches. The CDR3 loop spans 15 amino acids. Germline CDR1 reads LGHDT; CDR2 reads YNNKEL (reference sequence). The CDR3 DNA sequence: TGTGCCAGCAGCCCCGGGACAGGGGGATTAGGTGAGCAGTTCTTC. As protein: CASSPGTGGLGEQFF.

This clonotype was seen only a few times. The V and J genes are TRBV27 and TRBJ2-1; the D gene is possibly TRBD1 (5 bases). Looked up from germline, CDR1 is MNHEY and CDR2 is SMNVEV (reference sequence). V was clipped by 7 bases and J by 9 bases, with 13 bases between them. CDR3 length: 12 residues. The CDR3 here is CASNKGLGEQFF. The CDR3, as DNA: TGTGCCAGCAATAAGGGGTTGGGTGAGCAGTTCTTC.

This clonotype was seen only once. Written as DNA, the CDR3 is TGTGCCAGTAGTAAAGGCACCAAAGAGGGGAATGAGCAGTTCTTC. Protein product: CASSKGTKEGNEQFF. This chain links TRBV19 with TRBJ2-1; D is possibly TRBD1 or TRBD2 (5 bases each). Deletions cut 4 bases from V and 7 bases from J, with 17 bases between. Germline CDR1 is LNHDA and CDR2 is SQIVND (reference sequence). The CDR3 covers 15 residues.

The V call is TRBV20-1, the J call TRBJ2-3; no firm D call. CDR3 size: 14 residues. Trimming took off 1 base at V and 0 bases at J, with 8 bases between the two ends. In germline, CDR1 is DFQATT, CDR2 SNEGSKA (reference sequence). CDR3 in DNA: TGCAGTGCTAGAGGAGCGCAGAGCACAGATACGCAGTATTTT. Translating it yields CSARGAQSTDTQYF.

V usage is TRBV24-1 and J usage is TRBJ2-4; D gene unclear. The germline V gene has CDR1 KGHDR and CDR2 SFDVKD. This CDR3 contains 17 residues. V was cut by 2 bases and J by 2 bases, with 15 bases left in between. The CDR3 sequence: CATSDSTPRGSKNIQYF. CDR3 DNA sequence: TGTGCCACCAGTGATTCGACCCCACGTGGTTCCAAAAACATTCAGTACTTC.

V is TRBV27 and J is TRBJ1-6; D not certain. There are 12 residues in the CDR3. Looked up from germline, CDR1 is MNHEY and CDR2 is SMNVEV (reference sequence). V was pared by 8 bases and J by 9 bases, with 11 bases between. The CDR3 reads CASARLSSPLHF. CDR3 in DNA: TGTGCCAGCGCCCGACTGAGTTCACCCCTCCACTTT.

This chain connects TRBV11-2 to TRBJ2-1; 7 positions agree with TRBD2. The V gene end was trimmed by 5 bases and the J gene end by 0 bases; junction bases not matched to a gene: 13. The CDR3 has 18 residues. Germline-derived CDR1 and CDR2 are SGHAT and FQNNGV. CDR3 sequence (DNA): TGTGCCAGCAGCCCCCGGGCTAGCGGAAGGAGCTCCTACAATGAGCAGTTCTTC. Its translation is CASSPRASGRSSYNEQFF.

This clonotype was seen more than once but under ten times. CDR3 in amino acids: CASSPDRASEAFF. In DNA, the CDR3 is TGTGCCAGCAGCCCCGACAGGGCTTCCGAAGCTTTCTTT. The V call is TRBV7-9, the J call TRBJ1-1; 7 bases agree with TRBD1. Germline loops: CDR1 SEHNR, CDR2 FQNEAQ (reference sequence). Unmatched junction bases numbered 8, after V lost 5 bases and J lost 8 bases. This CDR3 is 13 amino acids long.

The chain links TRBV7-2 to TRBJ2-1; TRBD2 matches at 9 bases. The germline V gene encodes CDR1 SGHTA and CDR2 FQGNSA. J lost 7 bases, V lost 0 bases, and 13 bases had no gene match. CDR3 length: 18 residues. CDR3 residues: CASSLAPTGLASRNEQFF. For the CDR3, the DNA is TGTGCCAGCAGCTTAGCCCCCACGGGACTAGCATCGAGGAATGAGCAGTTCTTC.